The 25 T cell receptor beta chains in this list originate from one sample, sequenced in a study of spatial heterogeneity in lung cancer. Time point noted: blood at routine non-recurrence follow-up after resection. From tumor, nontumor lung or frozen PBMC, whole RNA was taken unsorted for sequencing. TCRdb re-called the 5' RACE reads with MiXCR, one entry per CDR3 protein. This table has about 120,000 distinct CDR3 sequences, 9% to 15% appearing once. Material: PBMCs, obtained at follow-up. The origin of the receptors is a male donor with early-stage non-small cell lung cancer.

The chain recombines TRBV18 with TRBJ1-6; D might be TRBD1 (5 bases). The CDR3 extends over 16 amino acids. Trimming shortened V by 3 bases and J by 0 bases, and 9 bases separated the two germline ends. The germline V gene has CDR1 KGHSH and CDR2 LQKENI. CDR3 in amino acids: CASSPTESSYNSPLHF. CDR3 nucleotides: TGTGCCAGCTCACCGACAGAATCCTCCTATAATTCACCCCTCCACTTT.

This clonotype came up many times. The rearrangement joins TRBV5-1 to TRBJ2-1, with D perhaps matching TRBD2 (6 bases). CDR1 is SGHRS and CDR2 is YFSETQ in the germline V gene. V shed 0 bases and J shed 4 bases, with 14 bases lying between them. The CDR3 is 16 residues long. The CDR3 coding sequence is TGCGCCAGCAGCTTGGATAGCGGATCAATTTACAATGAGCAGTTCTTC. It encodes CASSLDSGSIYNEQFF.

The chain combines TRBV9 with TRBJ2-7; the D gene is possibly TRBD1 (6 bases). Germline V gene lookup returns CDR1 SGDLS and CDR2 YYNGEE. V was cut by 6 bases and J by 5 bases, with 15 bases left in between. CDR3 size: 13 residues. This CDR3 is CASNHGRGDEQYF. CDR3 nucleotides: TGTGCCAGCAATCACGGCAGGGGCGACGAGCAGTACTTC.

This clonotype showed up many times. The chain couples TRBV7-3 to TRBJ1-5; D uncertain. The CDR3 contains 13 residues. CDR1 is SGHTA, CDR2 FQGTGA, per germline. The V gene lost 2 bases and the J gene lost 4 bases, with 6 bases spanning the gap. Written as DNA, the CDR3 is TGTGCCAGCAGCTTAGCGGAGAATCAGCCCCAGCATTTT. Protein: CASSLAENQPQHF.

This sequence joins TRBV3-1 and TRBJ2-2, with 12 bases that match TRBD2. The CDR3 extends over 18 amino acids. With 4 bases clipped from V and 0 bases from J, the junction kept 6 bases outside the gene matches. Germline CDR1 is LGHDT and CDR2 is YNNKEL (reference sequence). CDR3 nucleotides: TGTGCCAGCAGCCCGAGGACTAGCGGGGTCGCGAACACCGGGGAGCTGTTTTTT. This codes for CASSPRTSGVANTGELFF.

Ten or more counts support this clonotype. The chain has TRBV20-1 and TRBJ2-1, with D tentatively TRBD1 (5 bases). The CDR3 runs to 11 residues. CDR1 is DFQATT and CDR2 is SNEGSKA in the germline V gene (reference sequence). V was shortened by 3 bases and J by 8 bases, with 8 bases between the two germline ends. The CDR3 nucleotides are TGCAGTGCTAGTAGGGGCTATGAGCAGTTCTTC. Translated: CSASRGYEQFF.

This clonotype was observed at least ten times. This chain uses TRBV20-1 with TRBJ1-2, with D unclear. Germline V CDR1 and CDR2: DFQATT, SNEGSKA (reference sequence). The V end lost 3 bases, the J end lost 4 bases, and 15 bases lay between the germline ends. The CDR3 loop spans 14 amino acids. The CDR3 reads CSASGNKNSYGYTF. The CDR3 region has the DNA TGCAGTGCTAGCGGCAACAAGAATTCCTATGGCTACACCTTC.

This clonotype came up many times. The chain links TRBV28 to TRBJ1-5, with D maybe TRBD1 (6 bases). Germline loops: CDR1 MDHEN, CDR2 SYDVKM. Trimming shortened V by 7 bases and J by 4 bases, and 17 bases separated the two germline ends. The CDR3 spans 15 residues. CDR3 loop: CASIPRGWRNQPQHF. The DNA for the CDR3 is TGTGCCAGCATCCCTAGGGGGTGGAGGAATCAGCCCCAGCATTTT.

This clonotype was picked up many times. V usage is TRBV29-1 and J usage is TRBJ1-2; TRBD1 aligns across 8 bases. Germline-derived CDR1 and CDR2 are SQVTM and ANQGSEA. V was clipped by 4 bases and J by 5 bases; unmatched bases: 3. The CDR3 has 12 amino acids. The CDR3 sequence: CSVGTGYYGYTF. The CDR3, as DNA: TGCAGCGTTGGGACAGGGTATTATGGCTACACCTTC.

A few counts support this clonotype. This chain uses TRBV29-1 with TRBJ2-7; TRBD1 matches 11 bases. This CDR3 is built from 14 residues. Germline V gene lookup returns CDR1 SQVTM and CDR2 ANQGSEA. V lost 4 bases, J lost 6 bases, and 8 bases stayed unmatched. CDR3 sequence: CSVGGQGAFREQYF. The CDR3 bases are TGCAGCGTTGGAGGACAGGGGGCTTTTCGCGAGCAGTACTTC.

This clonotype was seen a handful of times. The CDR3 DNA reads TGCGCCAGCAGCTTGGTTGTAGGGACGGGAGAGACCCAGTACTTC. Protein product: CASSLVVGTGETQYF. The chain carries TRBV5-1 and TRBJ2-5, with D perhaps TRBD1 or TRBD2 (5 bases each). CDR3 length: 15 amino acids. The germline CDR1 and CDR2 sequences are SGHRS and YFSETQ. V dropped 0 bases and J dropped 4 bases, with 13 bases sitting between them.

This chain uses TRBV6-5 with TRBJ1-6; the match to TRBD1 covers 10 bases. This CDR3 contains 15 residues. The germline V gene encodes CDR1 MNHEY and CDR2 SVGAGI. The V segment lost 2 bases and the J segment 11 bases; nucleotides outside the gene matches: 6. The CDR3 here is CASSYGGQGLAPLHF. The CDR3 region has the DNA TGTGCCAGCAGTTACGGGGGACAGGGGTTGGCACCCCTCCACTTT.

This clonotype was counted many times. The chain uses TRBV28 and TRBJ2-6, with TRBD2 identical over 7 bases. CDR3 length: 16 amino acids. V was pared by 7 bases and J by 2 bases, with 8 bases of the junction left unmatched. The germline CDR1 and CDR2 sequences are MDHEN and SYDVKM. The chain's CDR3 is CASTPGLRTGANVLTF. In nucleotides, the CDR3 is TGTGCCAGCACCCCGGGACTACGGACTGGGGCCAACGTCCTGACTTTC.

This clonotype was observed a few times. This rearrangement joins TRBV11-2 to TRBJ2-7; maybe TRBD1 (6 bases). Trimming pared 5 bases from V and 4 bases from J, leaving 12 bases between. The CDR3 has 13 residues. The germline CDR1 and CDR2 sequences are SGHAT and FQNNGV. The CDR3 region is CASSTLDRYEQYF. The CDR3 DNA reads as TGTGCCAGCAGCACGCTGGACAGATACGAGCAGTACTTC.

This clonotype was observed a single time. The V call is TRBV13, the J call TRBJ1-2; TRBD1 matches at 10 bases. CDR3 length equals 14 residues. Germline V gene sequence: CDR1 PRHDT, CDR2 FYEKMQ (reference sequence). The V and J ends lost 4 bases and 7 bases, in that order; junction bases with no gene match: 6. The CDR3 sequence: CASSSGQGLPGYTF. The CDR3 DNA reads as TGTGCCAGCAGCTCGGGACAGGGGCTACCTGGCTACACCTTC.

In DNA, the CDR3 is TGTGCCAGCAGGCGGAGGGGGGAGAGAAAACTGTTTTTT. This sequence encodes CASRRRGERKLFF. The chain recombines TRBV6-5 with TRBJ1-4; maybe TRBD1 (6 bases). CDR3 size: 13 residues. V gave up 6 bases and J gave up 10 bases, with 15 bases separating them. Per germline, CDR1 MNHEY and CDR2 SVGAGI.

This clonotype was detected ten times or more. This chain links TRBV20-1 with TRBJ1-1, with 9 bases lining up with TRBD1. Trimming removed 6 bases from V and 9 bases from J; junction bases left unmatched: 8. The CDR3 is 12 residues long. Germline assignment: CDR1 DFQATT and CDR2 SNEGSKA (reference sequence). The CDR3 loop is CSAPGTGTKAFF. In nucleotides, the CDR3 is TGCAGTGCCCCCGGGACAGGGACCAAAGCTTTCTTT.

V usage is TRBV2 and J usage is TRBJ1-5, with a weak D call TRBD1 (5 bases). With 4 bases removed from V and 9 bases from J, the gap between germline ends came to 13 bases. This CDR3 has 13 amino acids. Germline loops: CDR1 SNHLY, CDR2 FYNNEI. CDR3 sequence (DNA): TGTGCCAGCAGTGGCGGCAGGGACTGGCCCCAGCATTTT. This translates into CASSGGRDWPQHF.

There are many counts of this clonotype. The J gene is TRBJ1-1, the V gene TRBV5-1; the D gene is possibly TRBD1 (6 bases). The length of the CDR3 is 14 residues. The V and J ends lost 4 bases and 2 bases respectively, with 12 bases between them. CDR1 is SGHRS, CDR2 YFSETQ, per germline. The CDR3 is CASSHGQPNTEAFF. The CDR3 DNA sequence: TGCGCCAGCAGCCACGGACAGCCCAACACTGAAGCTTTCTTT.

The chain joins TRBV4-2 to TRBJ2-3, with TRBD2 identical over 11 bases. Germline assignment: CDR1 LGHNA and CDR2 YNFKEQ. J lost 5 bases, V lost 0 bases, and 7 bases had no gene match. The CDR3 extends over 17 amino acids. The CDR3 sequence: CASSQDGTSGGLDTQYF. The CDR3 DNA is TGTGCCAGCAGCCAAGACGGAACTAGCGGGGGCTTAGATACGCAGTATTTT.

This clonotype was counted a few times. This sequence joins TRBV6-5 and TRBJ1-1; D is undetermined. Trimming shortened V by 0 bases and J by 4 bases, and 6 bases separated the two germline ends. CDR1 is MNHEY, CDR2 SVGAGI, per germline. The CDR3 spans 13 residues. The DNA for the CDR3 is TGTGCCAGCAGTTACTCAGGGTTCACTGAAGCTTTCTTT. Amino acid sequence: CASSYSGFTEAFF.

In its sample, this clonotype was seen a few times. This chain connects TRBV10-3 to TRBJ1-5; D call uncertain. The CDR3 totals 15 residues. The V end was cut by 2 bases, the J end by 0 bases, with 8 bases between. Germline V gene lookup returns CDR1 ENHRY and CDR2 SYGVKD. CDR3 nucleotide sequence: TGTGCCATCAGTGAGGACGGTAATAGCAATCAGCCCCAGCATTTT. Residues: CAISEDGNSNQPQHF.

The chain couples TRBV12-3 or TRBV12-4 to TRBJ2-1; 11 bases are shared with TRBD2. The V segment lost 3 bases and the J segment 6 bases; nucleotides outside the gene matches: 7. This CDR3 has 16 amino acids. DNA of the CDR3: TGTGCCAGCAGTTTTGGCGGGCTAGCGGGGGGCAATGAGCAGTTCTTC. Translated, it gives CASSFGGLAGGNEQFF.

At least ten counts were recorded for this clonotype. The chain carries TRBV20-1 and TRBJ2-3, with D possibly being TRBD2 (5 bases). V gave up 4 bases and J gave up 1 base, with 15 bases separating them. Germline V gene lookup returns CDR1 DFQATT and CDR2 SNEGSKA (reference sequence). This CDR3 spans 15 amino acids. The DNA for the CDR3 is TGCAGTGCTACCCGGGGTAGCACCGGCACAGATACGCAGTATTTT. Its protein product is CSATRGSTGTDTQYF.

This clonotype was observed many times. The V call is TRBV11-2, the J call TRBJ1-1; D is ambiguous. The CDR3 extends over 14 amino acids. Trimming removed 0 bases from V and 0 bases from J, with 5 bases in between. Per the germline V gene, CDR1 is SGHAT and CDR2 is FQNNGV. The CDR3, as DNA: TGTGCCAGCAGCTTAGACAGGATGAACACTGAAGCTTTCTTT. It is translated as CASSLDRMNTEAFF. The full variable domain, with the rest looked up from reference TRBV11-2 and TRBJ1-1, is EAGVAQSPRYKIIEKRQSVAFWCNPISGHATLYWYQQILGQGPKLLIQFQNNGVVDDSQLPKDRFSAERLKGVDSTLKIQPAKLEDSAVYLCASSLDRMNTEAFFGQGTRLTVV.